Each of the 3 T cell receptor beta chains below was sequenced from the same sample in a study of sequential checkpoint blockade in melanoma. Treatment of the sample: randomized to nivolumab then ipilimumab (arm A) or the reverse (arm B). Here immunoSEQ multiplex PCR was the method, and the copy in TCRdb shows in-frame clones only, minus some. The table lists roughly 9,900 clones, 50% to 65% of them singletons. Sequencing used CD8+ T cells sorted from blood (inferred from file names), obtained from a patient given nivolumab and ipilimumab in sequence. The receptors shown here come from a human donor with melanoma.

The chain links TRBV7-9 to TRBJ2-3, with 9 bases matching TRBD2. CDR1 SEHNR and CDR2 FQNEAQ come from the germline V gene (reference sequence). V lost 5 bases and J lost 4; bases outside the gene matches: 4. The CDR3 runs to 14 residues. The CDR3 sequence: CASSPRGGPDTQYF. The CDR3 DNA is TGTGCCAGCAGCCCGCGGGGGGGGCCAGATACGCAGTATTTT.

This clone occurred a few times. The chain employs TRBV4-3 and TRBJ2-1; TRBD1 is a possible D gene (6 bases). CDR1 is LGHNA, CDR2 YSLEER, per germline. This CDR3 has 16 residues. With 1 base removed from V and 8 bases from J, the gap between germline ends came to 18 bases. The CDR3 loop is CASSQGQFNRVDEQFF. CDR3 in DNA: TGCGCCAGCAGCCAAGGTCAATTCAACAGGGTCGATGAGCAGTTCTTC.

The chain has TRBV9 and TRBJ2-5, with TRBD1 matching 8 bases. The J call is uncertain, as TRBJ2-7 better fits the DNA end. CDR3 length: 15 residues. Germline V gene lookup returns CDR1 SGDLS and CDR2 YYNGEE. The CDR3 DNA reads as TGTGCCAGCAGCGCGAACCGGGACAGGCCCTACGAGCAGTACTTC. Its protein product is CASSANRDRPYEQYF.